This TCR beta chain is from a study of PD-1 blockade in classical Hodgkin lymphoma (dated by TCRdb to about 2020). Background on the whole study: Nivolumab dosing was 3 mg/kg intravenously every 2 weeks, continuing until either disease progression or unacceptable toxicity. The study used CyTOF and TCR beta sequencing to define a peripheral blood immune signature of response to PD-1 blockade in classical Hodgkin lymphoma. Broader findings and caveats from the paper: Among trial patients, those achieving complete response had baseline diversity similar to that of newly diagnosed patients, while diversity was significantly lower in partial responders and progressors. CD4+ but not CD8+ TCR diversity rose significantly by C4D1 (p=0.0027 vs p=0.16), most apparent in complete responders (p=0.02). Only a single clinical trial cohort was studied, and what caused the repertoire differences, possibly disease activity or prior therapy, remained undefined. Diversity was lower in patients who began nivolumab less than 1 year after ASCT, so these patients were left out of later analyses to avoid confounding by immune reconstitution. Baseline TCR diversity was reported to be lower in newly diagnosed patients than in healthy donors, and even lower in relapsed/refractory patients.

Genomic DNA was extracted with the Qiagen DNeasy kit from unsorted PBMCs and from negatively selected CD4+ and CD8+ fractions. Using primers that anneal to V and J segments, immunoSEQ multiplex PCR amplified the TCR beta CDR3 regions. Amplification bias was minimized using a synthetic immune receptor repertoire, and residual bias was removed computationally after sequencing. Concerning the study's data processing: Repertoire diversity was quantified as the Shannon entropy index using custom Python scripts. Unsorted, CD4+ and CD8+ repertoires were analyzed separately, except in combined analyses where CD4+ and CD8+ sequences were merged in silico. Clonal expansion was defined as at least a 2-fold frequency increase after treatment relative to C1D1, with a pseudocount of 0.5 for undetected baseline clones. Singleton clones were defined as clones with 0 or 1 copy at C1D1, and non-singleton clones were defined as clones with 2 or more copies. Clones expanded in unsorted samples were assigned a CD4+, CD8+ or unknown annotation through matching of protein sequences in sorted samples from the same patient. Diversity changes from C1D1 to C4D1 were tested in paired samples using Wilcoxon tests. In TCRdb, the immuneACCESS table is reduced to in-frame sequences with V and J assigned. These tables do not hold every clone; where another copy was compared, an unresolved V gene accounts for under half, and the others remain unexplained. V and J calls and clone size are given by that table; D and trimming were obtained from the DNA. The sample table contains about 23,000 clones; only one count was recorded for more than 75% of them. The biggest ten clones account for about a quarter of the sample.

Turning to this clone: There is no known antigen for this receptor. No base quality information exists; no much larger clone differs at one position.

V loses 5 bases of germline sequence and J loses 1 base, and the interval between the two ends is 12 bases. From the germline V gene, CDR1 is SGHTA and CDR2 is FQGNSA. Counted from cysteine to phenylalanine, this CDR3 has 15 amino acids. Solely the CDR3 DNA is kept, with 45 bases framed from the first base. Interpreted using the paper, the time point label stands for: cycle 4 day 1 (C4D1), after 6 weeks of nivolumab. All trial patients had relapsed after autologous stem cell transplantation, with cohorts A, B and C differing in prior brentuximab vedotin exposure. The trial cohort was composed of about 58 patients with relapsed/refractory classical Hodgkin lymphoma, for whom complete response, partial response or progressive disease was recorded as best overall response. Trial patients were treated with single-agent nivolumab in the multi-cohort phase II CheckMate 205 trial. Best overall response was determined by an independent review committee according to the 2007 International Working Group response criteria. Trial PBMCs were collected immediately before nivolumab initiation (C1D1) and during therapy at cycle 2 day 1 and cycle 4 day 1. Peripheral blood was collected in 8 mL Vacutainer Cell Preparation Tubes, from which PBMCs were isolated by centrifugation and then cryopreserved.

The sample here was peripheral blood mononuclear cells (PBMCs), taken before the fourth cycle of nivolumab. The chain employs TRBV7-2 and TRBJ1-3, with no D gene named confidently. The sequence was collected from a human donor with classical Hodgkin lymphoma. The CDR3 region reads CASSPSSGSGNTIYF. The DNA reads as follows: TGTGCCAGCAGCCCTTCCTCGGGGTCTGGAAACACCATATATTTT. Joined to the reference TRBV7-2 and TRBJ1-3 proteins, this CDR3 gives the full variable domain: GAGVSQSPSNKVTEKGKDVELRCDPISGHTALYWYRQSLGQGLEFLIYFQGNSAPDKSGLPSDRFSAERTGGSVSTLTIQRTQQEDSAVYLCASSPSSGSGNTIYFGEGSWLTVV.